This TCR beta chain was sequenced for a study of blood T cell repertoires in COVID-19. Sequencing used immunoSEQ multiplex PCR; TCRdb keeps in-frame clones, though not all of them. The sample includes 100,000 to 150,000 clones, roughly 88% of them seen just once. V lost 5 bases, J lost 2 bases, and 8 bases stayed unmatched. Germline CDR1 PRHDT, CDR2 FYEKMQ (reference sequence). This CDR3 contains 16 residues. This receptor was identified in a man aged 35 to 55 with acute or convalescent COVID-19. The sample taken for sequencing was peripheral blood. The rearrangement joins TRBV13 to TRBJ2-2; the match to TRBD2 covers 7 bases. The CDR3 sequence: CASSETGTTNTGELFF. In nucleotides, the CDR3 is TGTGCCAGCAGCGAAACCGGGACTACCAACACCGGGGAGCTGTTTTTT.